This T cell receptor beta chain appears in the sequencing data of a study of tumor-infiltrating lymphocytes in primary liver carcinoma. Concerning this clonotype: Its antigen is not known.

Both RNA and DNA were isolated together from around 20-30 mg of bulk tissue that had not been sorted. Surgical resection served as treatment for the primary liver carcinoma of these patients. Among the patients, all had chronic HBV infection and none had been treated. Total RNA amounting to 450 to 550 ng was the source from which TCR beta cDNA was made with a constant-region primer. Library construction for TCR beta comprised three nested multiplex PCR rounds performed with slightly modified ARM-PCR. Rounds one and two of PCR, each of around 11 cycles, were primed with TRBV1-TRBV30 forward primers and a C-beta reverse primer. Each CDR3 protein gets one entry after TCRdb re-called the multiplex PCR reads with MiXCR. The table has around 79,000 distinct CDR3 sequences, about three quarters seen once. Study-wide points: Blood trailed tumors significantly in top-250-clone fraction (p = 0.039).

V lost 3 bases and J lost 0; bases outside the gene matches: 15. CDR1 SGHDT and CDR2 YYEEEE come from the germline V gene. This CDR3 spans 19 amino acids. This sequence joins TRBV5-6 and TRBJ2-7; 10 bases line up with TRBD2. The TCR originated in a man in his forties with primary liver carcinoma and hepatitis B virus infection. Material: tumor-adjacent normal liver tissue. The CDR3 loop is CASSSSGTSVIRSSYEQYF. DNA of the CDR3: TGTGCCAGCAGCTCAAGCGGGACTAGCGTAATAAGGAGCTCCTACGAGCAGTACTTC.